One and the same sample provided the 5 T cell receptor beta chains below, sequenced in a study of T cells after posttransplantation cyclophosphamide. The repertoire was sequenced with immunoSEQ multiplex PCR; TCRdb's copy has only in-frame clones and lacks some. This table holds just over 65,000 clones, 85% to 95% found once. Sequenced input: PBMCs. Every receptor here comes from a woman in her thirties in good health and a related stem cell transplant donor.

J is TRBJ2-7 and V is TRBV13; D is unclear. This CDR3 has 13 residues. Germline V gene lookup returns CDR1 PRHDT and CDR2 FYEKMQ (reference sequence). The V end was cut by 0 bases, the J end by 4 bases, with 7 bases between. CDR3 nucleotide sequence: TGTGCCAGCAGCTTAGGACCAGCTTACGAGCAGTACTTC. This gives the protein CASSLGPAYEQYF.

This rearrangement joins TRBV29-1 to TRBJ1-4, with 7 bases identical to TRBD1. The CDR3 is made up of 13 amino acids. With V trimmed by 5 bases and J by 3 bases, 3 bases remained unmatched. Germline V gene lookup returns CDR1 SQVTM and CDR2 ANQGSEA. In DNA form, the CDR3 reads TGCAGCGTTAAGACAGGGTCTAATGAAAAACTGTTTTTT. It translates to CSVKTGSNEKLFF.

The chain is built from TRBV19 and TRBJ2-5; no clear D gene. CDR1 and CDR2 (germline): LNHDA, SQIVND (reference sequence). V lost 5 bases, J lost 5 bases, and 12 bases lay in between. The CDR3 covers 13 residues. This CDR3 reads CASSSPYTETQYF. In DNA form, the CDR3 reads TGTGCCAGTAGTTCCCCCTACACCGAGACCCAGTACTTC.

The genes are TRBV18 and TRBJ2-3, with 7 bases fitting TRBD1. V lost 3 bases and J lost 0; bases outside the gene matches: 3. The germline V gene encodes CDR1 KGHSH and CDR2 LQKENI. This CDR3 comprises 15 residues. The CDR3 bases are TGTGCCAGCTCACCGAAGACAGGGAGCACAGATACGCAGTATTTT. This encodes CASSPKTGSTDTQYF.

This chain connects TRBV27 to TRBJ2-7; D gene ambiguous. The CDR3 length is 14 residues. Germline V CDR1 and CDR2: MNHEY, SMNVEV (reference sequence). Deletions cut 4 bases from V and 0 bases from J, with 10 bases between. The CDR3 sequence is CASSSPGRSYEQYF. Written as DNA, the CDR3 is TGTGCCAGCAGTTCCCCAGGTCGCTCCTACGAGCAGTACTTC.